This T cell receptor beta chain was retrieved from a study of OX40 agonist ivuxolimab in advanced cancers. Germline CDR1 is SEHNR and CDR2 is FQNEAQ (reference sequence). Deletions cut 2 bases from V and 5 bases from J, with 13 bases between. The CDR3 extends over 15 amino acids. Sequencing used immunoSEQ multiplex PCR; TCRdb keeps in-frame clones, though not all of them. The profile shows 30,000 or so clones, 80% to 85% of them singletons. The clonotype was recovered from an adult with an advanced solid tumor such as melanoma, head and neck, liver or kidney cancer. The sequencing used CD4+ or CD8+ T cells sorted from blood, collected in a trial of the OX40 agonist ivuxolimab. V is TRBV7-9 and J is TRBJ2-1; the D is unclear. The CDR3 reads CASSLTRDGDNEQFF. As DNA, the CDR3 is TGTGCCAGCAGCTTAACTCGAGACGGAGACAATGAGCAGTTCTTC.